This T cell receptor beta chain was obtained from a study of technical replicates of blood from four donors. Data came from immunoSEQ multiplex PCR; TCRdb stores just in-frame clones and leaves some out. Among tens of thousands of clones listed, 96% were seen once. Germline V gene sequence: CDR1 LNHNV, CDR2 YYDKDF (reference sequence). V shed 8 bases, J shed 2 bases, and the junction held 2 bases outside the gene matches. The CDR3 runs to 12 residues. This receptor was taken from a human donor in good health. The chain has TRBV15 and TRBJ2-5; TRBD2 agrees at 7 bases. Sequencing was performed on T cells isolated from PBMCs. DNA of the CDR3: TGTGCCACCCGAGCGGGGCAAGAGACCCAGTACTTC. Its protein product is CATRAGQETQYF.